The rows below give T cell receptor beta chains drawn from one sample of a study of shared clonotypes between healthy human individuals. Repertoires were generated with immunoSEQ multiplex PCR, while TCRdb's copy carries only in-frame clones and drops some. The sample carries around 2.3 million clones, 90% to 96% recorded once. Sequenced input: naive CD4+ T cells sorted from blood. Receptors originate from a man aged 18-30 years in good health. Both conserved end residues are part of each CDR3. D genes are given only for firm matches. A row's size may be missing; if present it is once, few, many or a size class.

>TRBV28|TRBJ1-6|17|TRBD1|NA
TGTGCCAGCAGCCGCGGACAGGGGCTCATAGGGCATTCACCCCTCCACTTT
CASSRGQGLIGHSPLHF
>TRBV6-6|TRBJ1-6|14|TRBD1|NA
TGTGCCAGCACCGCAGGGGGAAACAGTTCACCCCTCCACTTT
CASTAGGNSSPLHF
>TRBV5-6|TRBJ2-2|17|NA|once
TGTGCCAGCAGCTTGGATATTAAGGCGTCGAACACCGGGGAGCTGTTTTTT
CASSLDIKASNTGELFF
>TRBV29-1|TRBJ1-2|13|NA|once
TGCAGCGTGACCTTGGCGGATAACTATGGCTACACCTTC
CSVTLADNYGYTF
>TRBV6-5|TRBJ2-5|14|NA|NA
TGTGCCAGCAGTTACTCCTACGGGAGTGAGACCCAGTACTTC
CASSYSYGSETQYF
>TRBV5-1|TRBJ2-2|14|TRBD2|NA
TGCGCCAGCAGCTCCTTAGCGGGAGCCGGGGAGCTGTTTTTT
CASSSLAGAGELFF
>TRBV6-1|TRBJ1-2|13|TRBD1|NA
TGTGCCAGCAGTCAAACAGGGGGAAGGGGCTACACCTTC
CASSQTGGRGYTF
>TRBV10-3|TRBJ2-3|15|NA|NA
TGTGCCATCAGTGAGTCAGGGGAATTGCCAGATACGCAGTATTTT
CAISESGELPDTQYF
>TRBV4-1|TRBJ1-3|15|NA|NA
TGCGCCAGCAGCCAAGAGGGGAGTCCCGGAAACACCATATATTTT
CASSQEGSPGNTIYF
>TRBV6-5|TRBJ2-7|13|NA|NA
TGTGCCAGCAGCCGGGGGCCAGTCTACGAGCAGTACTTC
CASSRGPVYEQYF
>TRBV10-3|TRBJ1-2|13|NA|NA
TGTGCCATCAGTGGGGACCCCTACTATGGCTACACCTTC
CAISGDPYYGYTF
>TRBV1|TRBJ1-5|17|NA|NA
TGCACCAGCAGCCAAGATCTAAGGGGGACGGGCAATCAGCCCCAGCATTTT
CTSSQDLRGTGNQPQHF
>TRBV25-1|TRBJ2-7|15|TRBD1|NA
TGTGCCAGCAGTGAATCCGTAGGACAGGGGGCAAAGCAGTACTTC
CASSESVGQGAKQYF
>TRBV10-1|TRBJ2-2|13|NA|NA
TGCGCCAGCAGTCCGGGACCCGCCGGGGAGCTGTTTTTT
CASSPGPAGELFF
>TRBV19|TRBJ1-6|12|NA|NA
TGTGCCAGCCGAGGGGGGGGTTCACCCCTCCACTTT
CASRGGGSPLHF
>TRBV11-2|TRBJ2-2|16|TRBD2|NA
TGTGCCAGCAGCCCACTAGCGGGAGGATACACCGGGGAGCTGTTTTTT
CASSPLAGGYTGELFF
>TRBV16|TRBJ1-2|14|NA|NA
TGTGCCAGCAGCCAAAGCGCAGGCATCGGAGGCTACACCTTC
CASSQSAGIGGYTF
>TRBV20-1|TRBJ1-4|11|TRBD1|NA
TGCAGTTGGGGACAGGCCGATGTGATGTTTTTT
CSWGQADVMFF
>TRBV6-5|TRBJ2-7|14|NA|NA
TGTGCCAGCAGTTACTCTGCAGGGTTAGACGAGCAGTACTTC
CASSYSAGLDEQYF
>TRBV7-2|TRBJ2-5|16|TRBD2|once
TGTGCCAGCAGCTCCGGGACTAGCGGGGTGGGGGAGACCCAGTACTTC
CASSSGTSGVGETQYF
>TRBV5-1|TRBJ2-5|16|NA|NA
TGCGCCAGCAGCTCAGCAGTGGCGGGAAACCAAGAGACCCAGTACTTC
CASSSAVAGNQETQYF
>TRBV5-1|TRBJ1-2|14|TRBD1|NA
TGCGCCAGCAGCTTGGGAGGGGGCCCCTATGGCTACACCTTC
CASSLGGGPYGYTF
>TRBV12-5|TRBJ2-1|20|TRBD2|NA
TGTGCTAGTGGTTTGGTTCTCTCCCCCCGACTAGCGGGAGATGACAATGAGCAGTTCTTC
CASGLVLSPRLAGDDNEQFF
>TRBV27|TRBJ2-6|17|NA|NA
TGTGCCAGCAGTTTCCGACGGTTAAACTCTGGGGCCAACGTCCTGACTTTC
CASSFRRLNSGANVLTF
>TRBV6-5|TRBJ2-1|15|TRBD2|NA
TGTGCCAGCAGTTACATACTAGCGGGACGGAGTGAGCAGTTCTTC
CASSYILAGRSEQFF
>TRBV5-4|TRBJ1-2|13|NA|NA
TGTGCCAGCAGCTTTCATGACAGACATGGCTACACCTTC
CASSFHDRHGYTF
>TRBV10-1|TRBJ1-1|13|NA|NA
TGCGCCAGCTCCGGGACCTCGGAGAGGGAAGCTTTCTTT
CASSGTSEREAFF
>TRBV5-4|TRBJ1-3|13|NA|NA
TGTGCCAGCAGCTTGAAGGGAGGAAACACCATATATTTT
CASSLKGGNTIYF
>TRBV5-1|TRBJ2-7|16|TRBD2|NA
TGCGCCAGCAGCTTGGAGCCGACGACTAGCGAGTACGAGCAGTACTTC
CASSLEPTTSEYEQYF
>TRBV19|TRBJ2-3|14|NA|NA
TGTGCCAGCCGCCGGGACACCAGCACAGATACGCAGTATTTT
CASRRDTSTDTQYF
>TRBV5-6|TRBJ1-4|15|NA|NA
TGTGCCAGCAGCTTGGTGGTGGGGGGCAATGAAAAACTGTTTTTT
CASSLVVGGNEKLFF
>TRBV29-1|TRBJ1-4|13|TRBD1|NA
TGCAGCGTTACAGGGGGCTCTAATGAAAAACTGTTTTTT
CSVTGGSNEKLFF
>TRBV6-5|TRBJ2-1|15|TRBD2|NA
TGTGCCAGCAGTCGTGGCGTTAGCGGGAGGGATGAGCAGTTCTTC
CASSRGVSGRDEQFF
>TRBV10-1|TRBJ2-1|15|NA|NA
TGCGCCAGCAGTGAGTCGACAAGGGGCAGCGGTCCGCAGTTCTTC
CASSESTRGSGPQFF
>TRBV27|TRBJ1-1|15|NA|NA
TGTGCCAGCAGTCCGGAAGGACGGCGGAACACTGAAGCTTTCTTT
CASSPEGRRNTEAFF
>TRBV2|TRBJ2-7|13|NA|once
TGTGCCAGCACACGAACTGATTTCTACGAGCAGTACTTC
CASTRTDFYEQYF
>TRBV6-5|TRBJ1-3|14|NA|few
TGTGCCAGCCACCCGCCGGGGACTGGAAACACCATATATTTT
CASHPPGTGNTIYF
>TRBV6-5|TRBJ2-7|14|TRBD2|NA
TGTGCCAGCAGTTCGGGGGGGACACGCTACGAGCAGTACTTC
CASSSGGTRYEQYF
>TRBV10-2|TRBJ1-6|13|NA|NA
TGCGCCAGCACGGGGGGGCATAATTCACCCCTCCACTTT
CASTGGHNSPLHF
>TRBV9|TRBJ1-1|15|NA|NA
TGTGCCAGCAGCGTTTTCACAGGGACGAACACTGAAGCTTTCTTT
CASSVFTGTNTEAFF
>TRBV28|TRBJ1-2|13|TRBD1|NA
TGTGCCAGCAGCCAGGACAGGGGGCTTGGCTACACCTTC
CASSQDRGLGYTF
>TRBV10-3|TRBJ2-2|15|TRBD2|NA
TGTGCCATCAGTCTAGCGGGGGGGCACACCGGGGAGCTGTTTTTT
CAISLAGGHTGELFF
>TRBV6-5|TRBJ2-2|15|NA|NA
TGTGCCAGCAGTTACCGGTCCGGTAACACCGGGGAGCTGTTTTTT
CASSYRSGNTGELFF
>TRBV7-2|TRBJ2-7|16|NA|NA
TGTGCCAGCAGCTTAGCGCCCTGGGGGGTGGTGGGAGAGCAGTACTTC
CASSLAPWGVVGEQYF
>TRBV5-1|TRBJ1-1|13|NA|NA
TGCGCCAGCAGTCCGGGGAGGGACACTGAAGCTTTCTTT
CASSPGRDTEAFF